The 28 T cell receptor beta chains given below trace back to one sample, sequenced in a study of T-cell reconstitution after alpha-beta-depleted transplantation in children (dated by TCRdb to 2016 to 2018). The library was made by PCR. TCRdb records Illumina HiSeq 2500 as the sequencer. TCR libraries were prepared with molecular barcoding, using unique molecular identifiers to normalize TCRbeta repertoire quantification. TCRdb trimmed public reads at Q25 via fastp, called clones via MiXCR and kept in-frame beta chains. Identical CDR3 protein sequences are pooled into one entry, listed with their most common genes and DNA. Here the sample has about 98,000 distinct CDR3 sequences; around 6.1% occur a single time. The ten largest clonotypes hold about 6% of the sample. The time point tag for this specimen amounts to: day 60 (about 2 months) after transplantation. The sample's treatment or condition label, decoded: allogeneic hematopoietic cell transplantation with graft depleted of TCRalphabeta T cells and CD19 B cells.

The sample in question was PBMCs, mostly from graft donor cells, obtained 60 days after TCRalphabeta/CD19-depleted stem cell transplant. Receptors were obtained from a female patient aged 2 to 10 who had a stem cell transplant for Fanconi anemia, so the T cells may come from the graft donor.

There are many counts of this clonotype. The chain uses TRBV25-1 and TRBJ2-1; TRBD2 is a possible D gene (6 bases). Looked up from germline, CDR1 is MGHDK and CDR2 is SYGVNS. The CDR3 runs to 14 residues. Trimming left V 0 bases short and J 8 bases short, with 11 bases between. The CDR3 loop is CASSEYFGDYEQFF. In DNA form, the CDR3 reads TGTGCCAGCAGTGAATATTTTGGGGACTATGAGCAGTTCTTC.

Many counts were recorded for this clonotype. This chain uses TRBV24-1 with TRBJ2-4; TRBD2 agrees at 7 bases. Germline CDR1 reads KGHDR; CDR2 reads SFDVKD. V lost 4 bases and J lost 3; bases outside the gene matches: 8. This CDR3 region has 16 residues. CDR3 in DNA: TGTGCCACCAGTGACCCGCCCGGGAGGCACAAAAACATTCAGTACTTC. Protein product: CATSDPPGRHKNIQYF.

This clonotype was observed many times. This chain joins TRBV12-3 or TRBV12-4 and TRBJ2-7; maybe TRBD2 (5 bases). The CDR3 extends over 13 amino acids. Trimming removed 9 bases from V and 2 bases from J, with 14 bases in between. For the CDR3, the DNA is TGTGCCAGTGAGGGAGCCGGAGCCTACGAGCAGTACTTC. This encodes CASEGAGAYEQYF.

Only a few counts were recorded for this clonotype. The chain carries TRBV9 and TRBJ2-7; perhaps TRBD2 as D (6 bases). The CDR3 totals 15 residues. Germline values: CDR1 SGDLS, CDR2 YYNGEE. Trimming took 0 bases from V and 4 from J, leaving 14 bases between them. The CDR3: CASSVAGSGLYEQYF. The CDR3 DNA reads as TGTGCCAGCAGCGTAGCCGGGAGTGGCCTTTACGAGCAGTACTTC.

This clonotype showed up many times. The chain has TRBV9 and TRBJ1-3, with D possibly matching TRBD1 (6 bases). Trimming shortened V by 2 bases and J by 0 bases, and 27 bases separated the two germline ends. Germline CDR1 reads SGDLS; CDR2 reads YYNGEE. The CDR3 runs 21 residues. CDR3 loop: CASSVHRDRGSSTISGNTIYF. The CDR3 coding sequence is TGTGCCAGCAGCGTTCACAGGGACCGGGGTTCCTCTACGATCTCTGGAAACACCATATATTTT. Based on the CDR3 plus reference TRBV9 and TRBJ1-3, the full variable domain is DSGVTQTPKHLITATGQRVTLRCSPRSGDLSVYWYQQSLDQGLQFLIQYYNGEERAKGNILERFSAQQFPDLHSELNLSSLELGDSALYFCASSVHRDRGSSTISGNTIYFGEGSWLTVV.

This clonotype was detected many times. The gene calls are TRBV6-1 and TRBJ2-4, with D possibly being TRBD2 (5 bases). The ends were cut back, 6 bases at V and 3 bases at J, with 15 bases in the middle. The CDR3 is 15 amino acids. The germline CDR1 and CDR2 sequences are MNHNS and SASEGT. CDR3 protein: CASRTGRENKNIQYF. In DNA, the CDR3 is TGTGCCAGCAGGACCGGTCGGGAAAACAAAAACATTCAGTACTTC.

In this sample, this clonotype turned up a few times. One end of the junction varies from germline; a read error may be responsible. This sequence joins TRBV27 and TRBJ2-1; D may correspond to TRBD1 or TRBD2 (5 bases each). The CDR3 spans 12 residues. Germline values: CDR1 MNHEY, CDR2 SMNVEV (reference sequence). CDR3 amino acids: CASSLSRGRWVF. CDR3 sequence (DNA): TGTGCCAGCAGTTTATCGAGGGGCAGATGGGTCTTC.

This clonotype was observed many times. The genes are TRBV7-2 and TRBJ2-3; D is unclear. V was cut by 1 base and J by 0 bases, with 5 bases left in between. The germline CDR1 and CDR2 sequences are SGHTA and FQGNSA. The length of the CDR3 is 14 residues. The CDR3 is CASSLGLSTDTQYF. The CDR3, as DNA: TGTGCCAGCAGCTTAGGTCTTAGCACAGATACGCAGTATTTT.

This clonotype has more than one count but fewer than ten. CDR3 loop: CASSLSGGKYNEQFF. In nucleotides, the CDR3 is TGTGCCAGCAGTTTATCGGGGGGCAAGTACAATGAGCAGTTCTTC. The rearrangement uses TRBV28 and TRBJ2-1; TRBD2 is a possible D gene (7 bases). The CDR3 consists of 15 residues. Germline lookup yields CDR1 MDHEN and CDR2 SYDVKM. V was clipped by 1 base and J by 4 bases, with 11 bases between them.

This clonotype was counted at least ten times. The rearrangement uses TRBV4-1 and TRBJ2-1; the D gene is possibly TRBD2 (6 bases). Between the trimmed V and J ends, which lost 0 bases and 3 bases, there was a span of 15 bases. CDR1 is MGHRA and CDR2 is YSYEKL in the germline V gene. This CDR3 has 17 residues. The DNA for the CDR3 is TGCGCCAGCAGCCAAGATACGGGGGTTACAAGCTACAATGAGCAGTTCTTC. This translates into CASSQDTGVTSYNEQFF.

This clonotype was detected ten times or more. This chain links TRBV11-2 with TRBJ1-3; D remains unclear. With 0 bases removed from V and 0 bases from J, the gap between germline ends came to 3 bases. Germline V gene sequence: CDR1 SGHAT, CDR2 FQNNGV. The CDR3 runs 14 residues. The CDR3 bases are TGTGCCAGCAGCTTAGACAGCTCTGGAAACACCATATATTTT. This sequence encodes CASSLDSSGNTIYF.

This clonotype was counted at least ten times. The V and J genes are TRBV28 and TRBJ1-5; 8 positions match TRBD1. The CDR3 spans 16 residues. Germline CDR1 reads MDHEN; CDR2 reads SYDVKM. Trimming cost V 2 bases and J 3 bases; bases outside gene matches: 6. The CDR3 reads CASSLRRTGINQPQHF. The CDR3 coding sequence is TGTGCCAGCAGTTTACGTAGGACAGGGATCAATCAGCCCCAGCATTTT.

This clonotype has ten or more counts. This chain connects TRBV5-1 to TRBJ1-1; D might be TRBD1 (5 bases). V dropped 4 bases and J dropped 3 bases, with 19 bases sitting between them. Germline V gene data show CDR1 as SGHRS and CDR2 as YFSETQ. This CDR3 spans 16 amino acids. CDR3 in amino acids: CASSLAMGVGDTEAFF. The DNA of the CDR3 is TGCGCCAGCAGCCTGGCAATGGGAGTGGGGGACACTGAAGCTTTCTTT.

This clonotype was seen only a few times. This chain links TRBV11-2 with TRBJ1-1, with D possibly matching TRBD1 (6 bases). Germline V gene sequence: CDR1 SGHAT, CDR2 FQNNGV. V dropped 7 bases and J dropped 4 bases, with 28 bases sitting between them. CDR3 length: 18 amino acids. The CDR3 DNA is TGTGCCAGCACTGTCTTGAGAACAGGGCCGCTATTAACCACTGAAGCTTTCTTT. It is translated as CASTVLRTGPLLTTEAFF. The full variable domain, with the rest looked up from reference TRBV11-2 and TRBJ1-1, is EAGVAQSPRYKIIEKRQSVAFWCNPISGHATLYWYQQILGQGPKLLIQFQNNGVVDDSQLPKDRFSAERLKGVDSTLKIQPAKLEDSAVYLCASTVLRTGPLLTTEAFFGQGTRLTVV.

This clonotype was observed many times. The gene calls are TRBV6-5 and TRBJ2-1; 13 bases fit TRBD2. This CDR3 is built from 14 residues. Germline V gene data show CDR1 as MNHEY and CDR2 as SVGAGI. V dropped 6 bases and J dropped 12; count of bases not matched to a gene: 8. The CDR3 DNA sequence: TGTGCCAGCAGGATGGGACTAGCGGGGTGGGGGCAGTTCTTC. This translates into CASRMGLAGWGQFF.

This clonotype was seen many times. The V gene is TRBV29-1, the J gene TRBJ1-4; 7 bases match TRBD1. CDR1 SQVTM and CDR2 ANQGSEA come from the germline V gene. The V and J ends lost 1 base and 8 bases, in that order; junction bases with no gene match: 4. This CDR3 has 13 amino acids. This CDR3 reads CSVEGQGGEKLFF. CDR3 coding DNA: TGCAGCGTTGAAGGACAGGGAGGGGAAAAACTGTTTTTT.

The sample holds a few counts of this clonotype. V usage is TRBV4-2 and J usage is TRBJ1-1, with D possibly TRBD1 on 5 matching bases. The V gene's germline CDR1 is LGHNA and CDR2 YNFKEQ. The CDR3 has 20 residues. V was trimmed by 0 bases and J by 6 bases, leaving 29 bases between them. The CDR3 nucleotides are TGTGCCAGCAGCCAAGATGTCCGGCCCGGCAGGGCTATATACGGGGCTGAAGCTTTCTTT. Its protein is CASSQDVRPGRAIYGAEAFF.

This clonotype was seen many times. The chain couples TRBV20-1 to TRBJ2-7, with D perhaps TRBD1 (6 bases). The V gene lost 5 bases and the J gene lost 3 bases, with 17 bases spanning the gap. The CDR3 consists of 14 residues. Germline V gene lookup returns CDR1 DFQATT and CDR2 SNEGSKA (reference sequence). In DNA, the CDR3 is TGCAGTGCTGTGAGAGCCATCAGGGGCTACGAGCAGTACTTC. Amino acids: CSAVRAIRGYEQYF.

On this clonotype itself: This could be a read error, since a much larger clone is one nucleotide away. This chain joins TRBV19 and TRBJ2-3; tentative D call: TRBD1 (5 bases). Trimming cost V 3 bases and J 7 bases, with 11 bases left between them. There are 13 residues in the CDR3. Germline CDR1 and CDR2: LNHDA and SQIVND (reference sequence). The CDR3 spells CASSIWGGYTQYF. CDR3 DNA sequence: TGTGCCAGTAGTATCTGGGGCGGATATACGCAGTATTTT.

Ten or more counts support this clonotype. At one end the junction does not follow the germline gene, possibly because of a read error. The chain combines TRBV12-3 or TRBV12-4 with TRBJ2-3, with D tentatively TRBD2 (6 bases). This CDR3 contains 11 residues. This CDR3 reads CASRQTSRYIF. The CDR3 nucleotides are TGTGCCAGCAGACAGACTAGTCGCTATATCTTT.

This clonotype was observed at least ten times. This chain connects TRBV5-1 to TRBJ2-5; D gene ambiguous. Germline V gene lookup returns CDR1 SGHRS and CDR2 YFSETQ. The V and J ends lost 0 bases and 1 base respectively, with 10 bases between them. CDR3 size: 15 residues. The CDR3 DNA reads as TGCGCCAGCAGCTTGGAAGGACGGACCCAAGAGACCCAGTACTTC. Residues: CASSLEGRTQETQYF.

The chain joins TRBV20-1 to TRBJ1-2, with 9 bases lining up with TRBD1. The CDR3 totals 12 residues. V was clipped by 3 bases and J by 7 bases; unmatched bases: 3. Germline loops: CDR1 DFQATT, CDR2 SNEGSKA (reference sequence). The CDR3 spells CSASRDRAGYTF. CDR3 nucleotide sequence: TGCAGTGCTAGCAGGGACAGGGCTGGCTACACCTTC.

The table lists this clonotype with many counts. This chain connects TRBV7-7 to TRBJ1-3; 7 bases agree with TRBD1. The germline V gene encodes CDR1 SSHAT and CDR2 FNYEAQ (reference sequence). V dropped 1 base and J dropped 0; count of bases not matched to a gene: 3. The CDR3 runs to 16 residues. The CDR3 loop reads CASSLEGASSGNTIYF. CDR3 bases: TGTGCCAGCAGCTTAGAGGGGGCTAGCTCTGGAAACACCATATATTTT.

In its sample, this clonotype was seen many times. V and J are TRBV3-1 and TRBJ2-7; 10 bases align to TRBD2. The germline V gene has CDR1 LGHDT and CDR2 YNNKEL (reference sequence). This CDR3 has 14 amino acids. With 7 bases clipped from V and 5 bases from J, the junction kept 8 bases outside the gene matches. DNA of the CDR3: TGTGCCAGCAAGCGAGCGGGAGGGCGGAACGAGCAGTACTTC. It encodes CASKRAGGRNEQYF.

Concerning this clonotype itself: The CDR3 carries no conserved terminal phenylalanine or tryptophan, so it likely arises from a read error. The rearrangement uses TRBV20-1 and TRBJ2-2; 9 bases fit TRBD1. V dropped 1 base and J dropped 7; count of bases not matched to a gene: 4. Germline CDR1 reads DFQATT; CDR2 reads SNEGSKA (reference sequence). This CDR3 has 14 amino acids. The CDR3 reads CSARGTGVGGELFI. The DNA for the CDR3 is TGCAGTGCTAGAGGGACAGGGGTTGGCGGGGAGCTGTTTATT.

The V gene is TRBV30, the J gene TRBJ2-3, with a possible D match to TRBD2 (6 bases). V was shortened by 1 base and J by 2 bases, with 16 bases between the two germline ends. The CDR3 loop spans 16 amino acids. Germline V gives CDR1 GTSNPN, CDR2 SVGIG (reference sequence). CDR3 in DNA: TGTGCCTGGAGTGCCTCCCCGGGGGAGTACACAGATACGCAGTATTTT. As protein: CAWSASPGEYTDTQYF. The variable domain in full, with the rest retrieved from reference TRBV30 and TRBJ2-3, is SQTIHQWPATLVQPVGSPLSLECTVEGTSNPNLYWYRQAAGRGLQLLFYSVGIGQISSEVPQNLSASRPQDRQFILSSKKLLLSDSGFYLCAWSASPGEYTDTQYFGPGTRLTVL.

Concerning this clonotype itself: The junction differs from germline at one of its ends, possibly a read error. The rearrangement links TRBV3-1 to TRBJ1-2, with 7 bases fitting TRBD1. The V gene's germline CDR1 is LGHDT and CDR2 YNNKEL (reference sequence). This CDR3 comprises 16 residues. DNA for the CDR3: TGTGCCAGCAGCCTGAGCCGACAGGGTACTAACAATGGCTACACCTTC. As protein: CASSLSRQGTNNGYTF.

This clonotype was seen at least ten times. The chain couples TRBV28 to TRBJ2-7; D remains ambiguous. Germline-derived CDR1 and CDR2 are MDHEN and SYDVKM. The CDR3 spans 15 residues. With 5 bases removed from V and 0 bases from J, the gap between germline ends came to 14 bases. In DNA, the CDR3 is TGTGCCAGCAGTCTCCCCCTGCGAGTCTCCTACGAGCAGTACTTC. Encoded protein: CASSLPLRVSYEQYF.